These 30 T cell receptor beta chains share one sample of origin, sequenced in a study of PD-L1 blockade in urothelial cancer. Generated by immunoSEQ multiplex PCR, the TCRdb table keeps only in-frame clones and is missing some. The table includes about 30,000 clones, 79% detected once. The time point denotes: peripheral blood 6 weeks after treatment start. The sample in question was PBMCs, obtained around atezolizumab (anti-PD-L1) treatment. The receptors originated from a man in his 70s with urothelial cancer.

This clone is medium-sized by share. Other DNA sequences in this specimen translate into the identical CDR3. The chain is built from TRBV7-3 and TRBJ1-1; 9 bases fit TRBD1. V lost 2 bases and J lost 11; bases outside the gene matches: 3. The CDR3 sequence is 12 residues long. Per the germline V gene, CDR1 is SGHTA and CDR2 is FQGTGA. CDR3 nucleotide sequence: TGTGCCAGCAGCTTAGACAGGGGGGAGGCTTTCTTT. Its translation is CASSLDRGEAFF.

The chain is built from TRBV28 and TRBJ1-5; D gene ambiguous. V lost 2 bases, J lost 1 base, and 6 bases lay in between. The germline V gene has CDR1 MDHEN and CDR2 SYDVKM. The CDR3 is made up of 14 amino acids. The CDR3 reads CASSLAGSNQPQHF. The CDR3 bases are TGTGCCAGCAGTTTAGCGGGGAGCAATCAGCCCCAGCATTTT.

This clone was counted between two and nine times. The chain recombines TRBV5-1 with TRBJ1-5; no clear D gene. The V and J ends lost 6 bases and 1 base respectively, with 29 bases between them. Looked up from germline, CDR1 is SGHRS and CDR2 is YFSETQ. The CDR3 is 20 amino acids. The CDR3 coding sequence is TGCGCCAGCACCTGTGTTATAGTCTGGCGGGATGGGAGAAGCAATCAGCCCCAGCATTTT. Its protein product is CASTCVIVWRDGRSNQPQHF.

This clone has more than one count but fewer than ten. The rearrangement joins TRBV5-1 to TRBJ2-7, with TRBD1 matching over 10 bases. Losses at the gene ends were 4 bases for V and 2 bases for J; bases not matched to a gene: 6. The CDR3 covers 15 residues. Per germline, CDR1 SGHRS and CDR2 YFSETQ. CDR3 in amino acids: CASSPGTGVTYEQYF. In DNA form, the CDR3 reads TGCGCCAGCAGCCCCGGGACAGGGGTAACCTACGAGCAGTACTTC.

The rearrangement links TRBV11-3 to TRBJ1-4, with D maybe TRBD1 (6 bases). Per the germline V gene, CDR1 is SGHNT and CDR2 is YENEEA. CDR3 size: 15 residues. The V end was cut by 0 bases, the J end by 4 bases, with 9 bases between. Here the CDR3 reads CASSLDGGHNEKLFF. The CDR3 bases are TGTGCCAGCAGCTTAGACGGGGGGCATAATGAAAAACTGTTTTTT. The full variable domain, completed using reference TRBV11-3 and TRBJ1-4, is EAGVVQSPRYKIIEKKQPVAFWCNPISGHNTLYWYLQNLGQGPELLIRYENEEAVDDSQLPKDRFSAERLKGVDSTLKIQPAELGDSAVYLCASSLDGGHNEKLFFGSGTQLSVL.

This clone was counted a few times. The V call is TRBV7-2, the J call TRBJ2-5, with 11 bases aligning to TRBD2. Trimming at V came to 7 bases and at J to 5 bases, leaving 6 bases not matched to a gene. Germline lookup yields CDR1 SGHTA and CDR2 FQGNSA. The CDR3 consists of 14 residues. In DNA, the CDR3 is TGTGCCAGCATTTTAGCGGGGGGGCACGAGACCCAGTACTTC. It is translated as CASILAGGHETQYF.

V gene TRBV14 combines with J gene TRBJ2-6, with TRBD1 matching 9 bases. V was clipped by 5 bases and J by 2 bases; unmatched bases: 7. The germline CDR1 and CDR2 sequences are SGHDN and FVKESK. The CDR3 runs to 17 residues. The CDR3 DNA reads TGTGCCAGCAGCTTTATTACAGGGGGCACTGGGGCCAACGTCCTGACTTTC. It translates to CASSFITGGTGANVLTF.

This clone came up a few times. This chain connects TRBV5-6 to TRBJ2-3; a weak D match, TRBD1 (6 bases). CDR1 and CDR2 from the germline V gene are SGHDT and YYEEEE. CDR3 size: 12 residues. V lost 4 bases, J lost 9 bases, and 12 bases lay in between. The DNA of the CDR3 is TGTGCCAGCAGCCCACTACAGGGCACGCAGTATTTT. Translation gives CASSPLQGTQYF.

This chain links TRBV27 with TRBJ1-4, with TRBD1 identical over 10 bases. The CDR3 runs 13 residues. Germline V gene sequence: CDR1 MNHEY, CDR2 SMNVEV (reference sequence). V gave up 8 bases and J gave up 6 bases; unmatched junction bases: 3. CDR3 region: CASGTGEDEKLFF. CDR3 bases: TGTGCCAGCGGGACAGGGGAGGATGAAAAACTGTTTTTT.

V and J are TRBV19 and TRBJ2-7, with D possibly TRBD1 on 6 matching bases. CDR1 is LNHDA, CDR2 SQIVND, per germline (reference sequence). Trimming cost V 5 bases and J 2 bases, with 16 bases left between them. This CDR3 region has 15 residues. The CDR3 DNA is TGTGCCAGTAGTCATAAGGACAGCCTGACCTACGAGCAGTACTTC. Translating gives CASSHKDSLTYEQYF.

This clone was detected only a few times. This chain joins TRBV27 and TRBJ1-2; D possibly corresponds to TRBD1 (6 bases). This CDR3 contains 17 residues. The V gene's germline CDR1 is MNHEY and CDR2 SMNVEV (reference sequence). V shed 5 bases and J shed 7 bases, with 26 bases lying between them. The DNA of the CDR3 is TGTGCCAGCAGTCCATATACGCCCACAGGACCCAGGGGTGGCTACACCTTC. Its translation is CASSPYTPTGPRGGYTF.

This chain joins TRBV4-3 and TRBJ2-3, with 15 bases that match TRBD2. CDR3 length: 18 amino acids. The germline gives CDR1 LGHNA, CDR2 YSLEER. The V gene end was trimmed by 1 base and the J gene end by 1 base; junction bases not matched to a gene: 3. The CDR3 here is CASSQGTSGGVGTDTQYF. The DNA of the CDR3 is TGCGCCAGCAGCCAAGGGACTAGCGGGGGGGTCGGCACAGATACGCAGTATTTT.

The V and J genes are TRBV28 and TRBJ2-7; 8 bases are shared with TRBD2. Germline V lookup: CDR1 MDHEN, CDR2 SYDVKM. CDR3 length: 15 residues. The J segment lost 2 bases and the V segment lost 6 bases, leaving 9 bases of the junction unmatched. Written as DNA, the CDR3 is TGTGCCAGCAGACCCGTAGCGGGGAAAGCCTACGAGCAGTACTTC. Protein sequence: CASRPVAGKAYEQYF.

J is TRBJ2-3 and V is TRBV19, with unresolved D. There are 11 residues in the CDR3. Per the germline V gene, CDR1 is LNHDA and CDR2 is SQIVND (reference sequence). V was shortened by 6 bases and J by 3 bases, with 4 bases between the two germline ends. This chain's CDR3 is CASSRTDTQYF. CDR3 nucleotide sequence: TGTGCCAGTAGCCGGACAGATACGCAGTATTTT.

The V call is TRBV30, the J call TRBJ1-2, with a possible D match to TRBD1 (6 bases). Trimming pared 8 bases from V and 2 bases from J, leaving 12 bases between. This CDR3 is 12 amino acids long. CDR1 and CDR2 (germline): GTSNPN, SVGIG (reference sequence). The CDR3 region is CALYGTNYGYTF. DNA for the CDR3: TGTGCCCTGTATGGGACAAACTATGGCTACACCTTC.

The sample holds one count of this clone. The chain carries TRBV7-6 and TRBJ2-3; 8 nucleotides line up with TRBD2. Germline trimming cut 2 bases from V and 6 bases from J; bases unmatched to any gene: 13. The CDR3 is 17 amino acids. Germline values: CDR1 SGHVS, CDR2 FNYEAQ. CDR3 loop: CASSLPFWRGDSDTQYF. DNA for the CDR3: TGTGCCAGCAGCTTACCCTTCTGGCGGGGGGATTCGGATACGCAGTATTTT.

The chain has TRBV4-3 and TRBJ2-3, with 8 bases fitting TRBD2. V was clipped by 0 bases and J by 3 bases; unmatched bases: 2. There are 15 residues in the CDR3. Germline CDR1 LGHNA, CDR2 YSLEER. The CDR3, as DNA: TGCGCCAGCAGCCAAGAGCGGGGGGATACAGATACGCAGTATTTT. It yields the protein CASSQERGDTDTQYF.

The rearrangement joins TRBV19 to TRBJ1-5; tentative D call: TRBD1 (5 bases). V was shortened by 3 bases and J by 6 bases, with 15 bases between the two germline ends. Germline V CDR1 and CDR2: LNHDA, SQIVND (reference sequence). The CDR3 totals 15 residues. The CDR3 region is CASSIKGRRVQPQHF. CDR3 DNA sequence: TGTGCCAGTAGTATCAAGGGGCGGAGGGTTCAGCCCCAGCATTTT.

The rearrangement links TRBV21-1 to TRBJ2-2; the table's D call, TRBD2, has no DNA check behind it. TRBV21-1 counts as a pseudogene. CDR3 length: 17 residues. This CDR3 reads CASSKALGTDNTGELFF. The CDR3 bases are TGTGCCAGCAGCAAAGCGCTGGGGACTGACAACACCGGGGAGCTGTTTTTT.

The chain has TRBV4-3 and TRBJ2-1; the D gene is possibly TRBD2 (5 bases). Looked up from germline, CDR1 is LGHNA and CDR2 is YSLEER. The CDR3 runs 15 residues. V shed 0 bases and J shed 9 bases, with 15 bases lying between them. DNA of the CDR3: TGCGCCAGCAGCCAAGAACCACTAGTTATTGGTGAGCAGTTCTTC. Its translation: CASSQEPLVIGEQFF.

V is TRBV28 and J is TRBJ1-5; unclear D gene. V lost 6 bases, J lost 2 bases, and 20 bases lay in between. The length of the CDR3 is 17 residues. Germline V gene sequence: CDR1 MDHEN, CDR2 SYDVKM. This CDR3 is CASSPPTARVGNQPQHF. The DNA of the CDR3 is TGTGCCAGCAGCCCCCCCACGGCCCGGGTAGGCAATCAGCCCCAGCATTTT.

The chain recombines TRBV29-1 with TRBJ1-4; 7 nucleotides agree with TRBD1. Germline-derived CDR1 and CDR2 are SQVTM and ANQGSEA. V shed 1 base and J 3 bases; nucleotides not matched to a gene: 5. The CDR3 covers 15 residues. In nucleotides, the CDR3 is TGCAGCGTTGAAGTTACGACAGGGTCTAATGAAAAACTGTTTTTT. Amino acid sequence: CSVEVTTGSNEKLFF.

V and J are TRBV27 and TRBJ1-2; 9 bases match TRBD1. Losses at the gene ends were 2 bases for V and 8 bases for J; bases not matched to a gene: 6. Germline CDR1 reads MNHEY; CDR2 reads SMNVEV (reference sequence). CDR3 length: 14 amino acids. The CDR3 DNA reads as TGTGCCAGCAGTTTAGGGACAGGGTCGTTAGGCTACACCTTC. It specifies CASSLGTGSLGYTF.

The gene calls are TRBV11-3 and TRBJ2-1; TRBD2 matches 7 bases. Germline V gene sequence: CDR1 SGHNT, CDR2 YENEEA. V lost 5 bases, J lost 4 bases, and 2 bases stayed unmatched. The CDR3 contains 13 residues. CDR3 nucleotide sequence: TGTGCCAGCAGCCGGGGGGTGTACAATGAGCAGTTCTTC. This gives the protein CASSRGVYNEQFF.

CDR3 region: CASRLAGFTGELFF. DNA of the CDR3: TGTGCCAGCAGACTAGCGGGTTTCACCGGGGAGCTGTTTTTT. The chain is built from TRBV4-2 and TRBJ2-2; 9 positions agree with TRBD2. Trimming removed 6 bases from V and 4 bases from J; junction bases left unmatched: 3. Per germline, CDR1 LGHNA and CDR2 YNFKEQ. This CDR3 has 14 amino acids.

This clone has a handful of counts. This chain uses TRBV11-2 with TRBJ2-1, with 8 nucleotides matching TRBD1. The CDR3 extends over 14 amino acids. After removal of 1 base from V and 13 bases from J, the junction contained 9 bases not matched to a gene. Germline V gene data show CDR1 as SGHAT and CDR2 as FQNNGV. This CDR3 is CASSLAQGATSQFF. The CDR3, as DNA: TGTGCCAGCAGCTTAGCCCAGGGGGCTACTAGTCAGTTCTTC. Filled out from reference TRBV11-2 and TRBJ2-1, the complete variable domain reads EAGVAQSPRYKIIEKRQSVAFWCNPISGHATLYWYQQILGQGPKLLIQFQNNGVVDDSQLPKDRFSAERLKGVDSTLKIQPAKLEDSAVYLCASSLAQGATSQFFGPGTRLTVL.

This chain connects TRBV28 to TRBJ2-2; D gene unclear. V lost 2 bases to trimming and J lost 1 base, with 5 bases between them. Looked up from germline, CDR1 is MDHEN and CDR2 is SYDVKM. The CDR3 spans 14 residues. The CDR3 DNA is TGTGCCAGCAGTTTAGCAGGGAACACCGGGGAGCTGTTTTTT. This codes for CASSLAGNTGELFF. The full variable domain, with the rest looked up from reference TRBV28 and TRBJ2-2, is DVKVTQSSRYLVKRTGEKVFLECVQDMDHENMFWYRQDPGLGLRLIYFSYDVKMKEKGDIPEGYSVSREKKERFSLILESASTNQTSMYLCASSLAGNTGELFFGEGSRLTVL.

The table lists this clone with a few counts. This chain connects TRBV6-5 to TRBJ1-5; D not certain. CDR1 is MNHEY and CDR2 is SVGAGI in the germline V gene. CDR3 length: 13 residues. V shed 5 bases and J shed 4 bases, with 9 bases lying between them. Here the CDR3 DNA reads TGTGCCAGCAGTCGGGGATTGAATCAGCCCCAGCATTTT. This encodes CASSRGLNQPQHF.

This chain connects TRBV10-3 to TRBJ2-4; 8 bases fit TRBD1. CDR3 length: 15 amino acids. Germline values: CDR1 ENHRY, CDR2 SYGVKD. V shed 5 bases, J shed 0 bases, and the junction held 3 bases outside the gene matches. CDR3 in amino acids: CAISQGAVAKNIQYF. Here the CDR3 DNA reads TGTGCCATCAGTCAGGGGGCTGTAGCCAAAAACATTCAGTACTTC.

The V call is TRBV5-1, the J call TRBJ1-5, with unresolved D. The CDR3 extends over 14 amino acids. From germline, CDR1 is SGHRS and CDR2 YFSETQ. V lost 4 bases and J lost 6, with 14 bases in between. The chain's CDR3 is CASSPKWRPQPQHF. The CDR3 DNA is TGCGCCAGCAGCCCCAAGTGGCGGCCTCAGCCCCAGCATTTT.